The next 16 T cell receptor beta chains were all read from a single sample in a study of molecular identifiers for immune sequencing clone quantification. MiXCR, applied by TCRdb to the PCR reads, yields one record per CDR3 protein. The table has approximately 320,000 distinct CDR3 sequences, roughly 24% seen once; the top ten hold around 0.76%. The sample comprised naive CD8+ T cells from blood, with Jurkat cell RNA spiked in. Specified subset: FACS-sorted CD8+CD4-CCR7+CD45RA+ naive T cells. Receptor source: a human donor in good health. Some libraries in this study had Jurkat cell RNA spiked in.

This clonotype came up many times. This chain connects TRBV6-6 to TRBJ1-6, with D unresolved. CDR1 MNHNY and CDR2 SVGAGI come from the germline V gene (reference sequence). V lost 6 bases, J lost 0 bases, and 12 bases lay in between. This CDR3 region has 16 residues. DNA for the CDR3: TGTGCCAGCAGCGAGAACCTTTCCTCCTATAATTCACCCCTCCACTTT. Translation: CASSENLSSYNSPLHF.

This clonotype was detected only a few times. This chain links TRBV7-6 with TRBJ2-3; TRBD2 matches at 13 bases. This CDR3 has 17 amino acids. The J segment lost 2 bases and the V segment lost 5 bases, leaving 7 bases of the junction unmatched. From germline, CDR1 is SGHVS and CDR2 FNYEAQ. This CDR3 is CASSTGLAGALTDTQYF. CDR3 nucleotide sequence: TGTGCCAGCAGCACAGGACTAGCGGGAGCTCTCACAGATACGCAGTATTTT.

In the case of this clonotype: A read error may be the cause here, since a much bigger clone is one base away. The chain employs TRBV4-1 and TRBJ2-1; the D gene is possibly TRBD1 (6 bases). The V gene's germline CDR1 is MGHRA and CDR2 YSYEKL. The CDR3 has 17 residues. The CDR3 sequence: CASSHPGQISSHNEQFF. The CDR3 DNA is TGCGCCAGCAGCCACCCCGGACAGATTAGCTCCCACAATGAGCAGTTCTTC.

The sample holds many counts of this clonotype. J is TRBJ1-1 and V is TRBV7-9; the D gene is possibly TRBD1 (5 bases). From germline, CDR1 is SEHNR and CDR2 FQNEAQ (reference sequence). The V and J ends lost 5 bases and 5 bases respectively, with 12 bases between them. CDR3 length equals 13 residues. The DNA for the CDR3 is TGTGCCAGCAGCGCAGGGTTTTCAACTGAAGCTTTCTTT. Translating it yields CASSAGFSTEAFF. The full variable domain, completed using reference TRBV7-9 and TRBJ1-1, is DTGVSQNPRHKITKRGQNVTFRCDPISEHNRLYWYRQTLGQGPEFLTYFQNEAQLEKSRLLSDRFSAERPKGSFSTLEIQRTEQGDSAMYLCASSAGFSTEAFFGQGTRLTVV.

This clonotype was detected only a few times. The chain recombines TRBV12-3 or TRBV12-4 with TRBJ1-2, with 7 bases matching TRBD1. With 7 bases clipped from V and 4 bases from J, the junction kept 12 bases outside the gene matches. CDR3 size: 15 residues. CDR3 nucleotide sequence: TGTGCCAGCACCCCCGGGGCCAGGGACAGCTATGGCTACACCTTC. As protein: CASTPGARDSYGYTF.

This clonotype came up many times. The V gene is TRBV29-1, the J gene TRBJ2-5; unclear D gene. The CDR3 is 13 amino acids. Looked up from germline, CDR1 is SQVTM and CDR2 is ANQGSEA. Trimming took off 6 bases at V and 0 bases at J, with 11 bases between the two ends. The CDR3 coding sequence is TGCAGCGTGGCTTCACCGTACCAAGAGACCCAGTACTTC. Its protein is CSVASPYQETQYF.

This clonotype was observed a few times. The chain combines TRBV3-1 with TRBJ2-7; unclear D gene. CDR1 and CDR2 (germline): LGHDT, YNNKEL (reference sequence). The CDR3 is 14 amino acids. The germline V and J ends were trimmed by 0 bases and 3 bases, with 9 bases remaining between them. The CDR3 here is CASSQDSTRYEQYF. The CDR3 coding sequence is TGTGCCAGCAGCCAAGATAGTACCCGCTACGAGCAGTACTTC.

The gene calls are TRBV6-1 and TRBJ2-7, with D maybe TRBD1 (6 bases). CDR1 MNHNS and CDR2 SASEGT come from the germline V gene. The CDR3 spans 14 residues. V was shortened by 2 bases and J by 3 bases, with 11 bases between the two germline ends. CDR3 sequence reads: CASSEPQGHYEQYF. For the CDR3, the DNA is TGTGCCAGCAGTGAACCACAGGGCCACTACGAGCAGTACTTC.

The chain has TRBV27 and TRBJ1-5, with D unclear. This CDR3 is built from 15 residues. CDR1 and CDR2 from the germline V gene are MNHEY and SMNVEV (reference sequence). The ends were cut back, 3 bases at V and 2 bases at J, with 11 bases in the middle. The chain's CDR3 is CASSFGPSGNQPQHF. CDR3 nucleotide sequence: TGTGCCAGCAGTTTTGGCCCGTCGGGCAATCAGCCCCAGCATTTT.

This clonotype was found many times. The chain employs TRBV5-1 and TRBJ1-5; TRBD1 matches at 8 bases. J gave up 3 bases and V 4 bases, and 6 bases lay outside the gene matches. Germline loops: CDR1 SGHRS, CDR2 YFSETQ. This CDR3 spans 15 amino acids. The CDR3 loop is CASSGQGANNQPQHF. The CDR3 DNA follows: TGCGCCAGCAGCGGGCAGGGGGCGAACAATCAGCCCCAGCATTTT.

This clonotype has a count of ten or more. The chain joins TRBV2 to TRBJ1-5; D is uncertain. V dropped 6 bases and J dropped 1 base, with 13 bases sitting between them. The CDR3 is made up of 15 amino acids. Looked up from germline, CDR1 is SNHLY and CDR2 is FYNNEI. This CDR3 is CASRGRKGSNQPQHF. The CDR3 DNA reads as TGTGCCAGCAGGGGCCGGAAGGGCAGCAATCAGCCCCAGCATTTT.

V gene TRBV10-3 combines with J gene TRBJ2-7; D uncertain. Germline V gene lookup returns CDR1 ENHRY and CDR2 SYGVKD. CDR3 size: 15 residues. V lost 0 bases and J lost 0, with 9 bases in between. The CDR3 is CAISESLASSYEQYF. CDR3 nucleotide sequence: TGTGCCATCAGTGAGTCGTTGGCGTCCTCCTACGAGCAGTACTTC.

The rearrangement joins TRBV19 to TRBJ2-7; D unclear. The CDR3 is 15 residues long. V was cut by 6 bases and J by 4 bases, with 19 bases left in between. CDR1 and CDR2 from the germline V gene are LNHDA and SQIVND (reference sequence). The CDR3 coding sequence is TGTGCCAGTAGCCCCCTCGCCGGGCCCCCTTACGAGCAGTACTTC. It yields the protein CASSPLAGPPYEQYF.

In its sample, this clonotype was seen many times. The rearrangement links TRBV10-3 to TRBJ2-2; D is unclear. Germline values: CDR1 ENHRY, CDR2 SYGVKD. V shed 6 bases and J shed 7 bases, with 12 bases lying between them. This CDR3 region has 13 residues. CDR3: CAIRFNLGGELFF. The DNA for the CDR3 is TGTGCCATCAGATTCAACCTAGGCGGGGAGCTGTTTTTT.

This chain uses TRBV2 with TRBJ2-2; D not resolved. Germline V gives CDR1 SNHLY, CDR2 FYNNEI. Trimming stripped 4 bases from V and 0 bases from J, with 9 bases between. The CDR3 consists of 15 residues. Here the CDR3 reads CASSARHSNTGELFF. The CDR3 DNA is TGTGCCAGCAGTGCACGGCACTCGAACACCGGGGAGCTGTTTTTT.

About this clonotype: A much larger clone differs by one base, so this may be a read error. The chain is built from TRBV7-9 and TRBJ1-4; no definite D call. The CDR3 totals 15 residues. Germline V gene lookup returns CDR1 SEHNR and CDR2 FQNEAQ (reference sequence). CDR3 DNA: TGTGCCAGCAGCAATCTTGACGGACTTAATGAAGAACTGTTTTTT. It is translated as CASSNLDGLNEELFF. Variable domain in full (rest from reference TRBV7-9 and TRBJ1-4): DTGVSQNPRHKITKRGQNVTFRCDPISEHNRLYWYRQTLGQGPEFLTYFQNEAQLEKSRLLSDRFSAERPKGSFSTLEIQRTEQGDSAMYLCASSNLDGLNEELFFGSGTQLSVL.